The rows below give T cell receptor beta chains drawn from one sample of a study of control samples from healthy donors and cancer patients. The repertoire was sequenced with immunoSEQ multiplex PCR; TCRdb's copy has only in-frame clones and lacks some. This table has 170,000 or so clones, over 85% appearing once. The source material was blood. These receptor sequences come from a middle-aged woman in good health. Both conserved end residues are part of each CDR3. A D gene is named only where the DNA matches it firmly. Expanded clones get a size class; other rows say once, few or many, or leave the size out.

-,TRBJ1-1,-,TRBV18,TGTGCCAGCTCAATGAACACTGAAGCTTTCTTT,CASSMNTEAFF
-,TRBJ1-2,-,TRBV19,TGTGCCAGTAACCAGGATGGGATTTGGTATGGCTACACCTTC,CASNQDGIWYGYTF
-,TRBJ1-2,TRBD1,TRBV19,TGTGCCAGTAGTATAAGGACAGGAGATCCCTCGTATGGCTACACCTTC,CASSIRTGDPSYGYTF
-,TRBJ1-5,TRBD1,TRBV5-4,TGTGCCAGCAGCTTGGGGACAGGGTCCGCTCAGCCCCAGCATTTT,CASSLGTGSAQPQHF
-,TRBJ2-1,-,TRBV10-1,TGCGCCAGCAGTCGAGGGGGGGACAGGAATTGGGCGACCTCCTACAATGAGCAGTTCTTC,CASSRGGDRNWATSYNEQFF
-,TRBJ2-7,TRBD2,TRBV4-1,TGCGCCAGCAGCCAAGAGTCAGGGAGGGCCTACGAGCAGTACTTC,CASSQESGRAYEQYF
-,TRBJ2-5,TRBD1,TRBV19,TGTGCCAGTAGCCCGGCACGACAGGGGGCGCAAGAGACCCAGTACTTC,CASSPARQGAQETQYF
-,TRBJ2-1,TRBD2,TRBV5-1,TGCGCCAGCAGCTTGGGACTAGCGGGAGGTGATGAGCAGTTCTTC,CASSLGLAGGDEQFF
-,TRBJ2-7,-,TRBV6-5,TGTGCCAGCACGAGGGAACCCTCGAACTACGAGCAGTACTTC,CASTREPSNYEQYF
-,TRBJ1-2,-,TRBV7-9,TGTGCCAGCAGCGGCCGGGACCCAGGGAGTTCTAACTATGGCTACACCTTC,CASSGRDPGSSNYGYTF
-,TRBJ1-1,-,TRBV4-3,TGCGCCAGCAGCCAAGATCATATCCGAGGGACTGAAGCTTTCTTT,CASSQDHIRGTEAFF
-,TRBJ2-1,-,TRBV7-9,TGTGCCAGCAGCAAAATCGGTGCTGAGCAGTTCTTC,CASSKIGAEQFF
-,TRBJ1-1,-,TRBV10-3,TGTGCCACGACGGGTGTGGGCAGCACTGAAGCTTTCTTT,CATTGVGSTEAFF
-,TRBJ1-2,TRBD1,TRBV7-2,TGTGCCAGCAGCTTATATGAAATATCGACAGGGGCCTTCTCATATGGCTACACCTTC,CASSLYEISTGAFSYGYTF
-,TRBJ2-7,-,TRBV4-2,TGTGCCAGCAGCCAAGCCAGGACACCGATTTGGGAGCAGTACTTC,CASSQARTPIWEQYF
-,TRBJ2-4,-,TRBV5-4,TGTGCCAGCAAAGGGCTGGCGTTGAAAAACATTCAGTACTTC,CASKGLALKNIQYF
-,TRBJ1-1,-,TRBV12-3/TRBV12-4,TGTGCCAGCAAGCCGGGACACAGCTTTGAAGCTTTCTTT,CASKPGHSFEAFF
-,TRBJ2-5,-,TRBV7-2,TGTGCCAGCAGCTTATTGTGGGAGACCCAGTACTTC,CASSLLWETQYF
-,TRBJ1-1,-,TRBV7-9,TGTGCCAGCAGCTTAGAAATGAACACTGAAGCTTTCTTT,CASSLEMNTEAFF
-,TRBJ1-4,-,TRBV9,TGTGCCAGCAGCCCACGGGGGGATAATGAAAAACTGTTTTTT,CASSPRGDNEKLFF
once,TRBJ1-1,TRBD1,TRBV27,TGTGCCAGCAAGACAGGGGACACTGAAGCTTTCTTT,CASKTGDTEAFF
once,TRBJ2-7,-,TRBV6-2/TRBV6-3,TGTGCCAGCAGTTGGACTCTTACCCACGAGCAGTACTTC,CASSWTLTHEQYF
once,TRBJ1-1,-,TRBV6-2/TRBV6-3,TGTGCCAGCAGTTACGGAGTGGAGCTTTTCTTT,CASSYGVELFF
-,TRBJ1-1,-,TRBV6-2/TRBV6-3,TGTGCCAGCAGTTACTCTGGCAGGGGCAACACTGAAGCTTTCTTT,CASSYSGRGNTEAFF
-,TRBJ2-3,-,TRBV18,TGTGCCAGCTCACCGTGGGTCGCAGATACGCAGTATTTT,CASSPWVADTQYF
-,TRBJ2-7,-,TRBV18,TGTGCCAGCTCACCACCCGCGGTCGGCTACGAGCAGTACTTC,CASSPPAVGYEQYF
-,TRBJ1-3,-,TRBV3-1/TRBV3-2,TGTGCCAGCAGCCAAGAGGTGGTTGGAAACACCATATATTTT,CASSQEVVGNTIYF